This T cell receptor beta chain originates from a study of blood T cell repertoires in COVID-19. About the research overall: Sites in the United States, Italy and Spain provided acute and convalescent COVID-19 samples.

Some clones are missing from TCRdb's copy, which holds only in-frame ones; the method was immunoSEQ multiplex PCR. The data contain 150,000 or so clones, roughly 80% of them singletons. V gave up 3 bases and J gave up 1 base, with 12 bases separating them. Per the germline V gene, CDR1 is SEHNR and CDR2 is FQNEAQ (reference sequence). This CDR3 has 15 amino acids. The sample consisted of peripheral blood. This receptor was identified in a woman older than 75 with acute or convalescent COVID-19. The rearrangement links TRBV7-9 to TRBJ1-1; D may be TRBD1 (5 bases). The CDR3 is CASSLTDLGNTEAFF. The DNA for the CDR3 is TGTGCCAGCAGCTTGACAGACCTCGGGAACACTGAAGCTTTCTTT.